This T cell receptor beta chain was identified during a study of cytomegalovirus exposure and HLA in healthy donors. Study background: Out of approximately 400 genotyped donors, 81% belonged to the Caucasian-associated ancestry cluster. Study outcomes and limitations: A later analysis appeared to link common viral pathogens to several of the most significant clusters.

To note about this clone: Its antigen is still unknown. Germline and junction disagree at one end, which may indicate a read error.

The PCR contained 60 Vbeta and 13 Jbeta primers. Profiled with immunoSEQ multiplex PCR; TCRdb holds only in-frame clones, not every one. The sample has roughly 150,000 clones, approximately 62% seen once. Unrecorded for this donor was the CMV serostatus. The CDR3 extends over 14 amino acids. Germline CDR1 reads MNHNY; CDR2 reads SVGAGI (reference sequence). V and J are TRBV6-6 and TRBJ1-5, with D perhaps TRBD1 (6 bases). Sequenced input: PBMCs. This clonotype originated in a human donor in good health. CDR3 residues: CASSGQNTNQSQHF. The CDR3 DNA follows: TGTGCCAGCAGTGGACAGAATACCAATCAGTCCCAGCATTTT.